This is a list of T cell receptor beta chains from one sample in a study of cytomegalovirus exposure and HLA in healthy donors. Here immunoSEQ multiplex PCR was the method, and the copy in TCRdb shows in-frame clones only, minus some. The table shows about 130,000 clones, with over 60% occurring only once. The sequencing input was PBMCs. Receptors were obtained from a human donor in good health. CDR3s include the opening cysteine and the closing phenylalanine or tryptophan. Fields, in order: CDR3 protein, CDR3 DNA, V gene, J gene, D gene, clone size. A D gene is named only where the DNA matches it firmly. The size entry is marked missing in some rows and otherwise reads once, few, many or a size class.

CDR3: CASRRDRGSSYNSPLHF
DNA: TGTGCCAGCAGGCGGGACAGGGGTTCGTCCTATAATTCACCCCTCCACTTT
V: TRBV5-8
J: TRBJ1-6
D: TRBD1
size: NA

CDR3: CASSLEPSTNSGTQYF
DNA: TGCGCCAGCAGCTTGGAGCCTAGCACAAACTCGGGGACCCAGTACTTC
V: TRBV5-1
J: TRBJ2-5
D: NA
size: NA

CDR3: CASSVRLAGESGSYEQYF
DNA: TGTGCCAGCAGCGTCAGACTAGCGGGGGAGAGTGGATCCTACGAGCAGTACTTC
V: TRBV4-2
J: TRBJ2-7
D: TRBD2
size: NA

CDR3: CASSYPGTDTQYF
DNA: TGTGCCAGCAGCTACCCGGGCACAGATACGCAGTATTTT
V: TRBV7-3
J: TRBJ2-3
D: NA
size: NA

CDR3: CASSQDKSWDNSPYNEQFF
DNA: TGCGCCAGCAGCCAGGACAAAAGTTGGGACAACTCACCCTACAATGAGCAGTTCTTC
V: TRBV4-3
J: TRBJ2-1
D: NA
size: NA

CDR3: CASSPSGANTGELFF
DNA: TGCGCCAGCAGTCCTAGCGGCGCGAACACCGGGGAGCTGTTTTTT
V: TRBV5-1
J: TRBJ2-2
D: TRBD2
size: once

CDR3: CASSLLLAGTTEQYF
DNA: TGTGCCAGCAGTTTATTACTAGCGGGAACTACGGAGCAGTACTTC
V: TRBV28
J: TRBJ2-7
D: TRBD2
size: NA

CDR3: CASSPPPPRYGYTF
DNA: TGTGCCAGCAGCCCCCCTCCTCCCCGGTATGGCTACACCTTC
V: TRBV7-2
J: TRBJ1-2
D: NA
size: NA

CDR3: CASSRSRTAYEQYF
DNA: TGTGCCAGCAGCCGCTCCAGGACAGCCTACGAGCAGTACTTC
V: TRBV7-2
J: TRBJ2-7
D: NA
size: few

CDR3: CASSTTSGGRKGTQYF
DNA: TGTGCCAGCAGCACTACTAGCGGGGGCCGGAAAGGGACCCAGTACTTC
V: TRBV5-4
J: TRBJ2-5
D: TRBD2
size: NA

CDR3: CATDSSYNEQFF
DNA: TGTGCCACGGACAGCTCCTACAATGAGCAGTTCTTC
V: TRBV6-1
J: TRBJ2-1
D: NA
size: NA

CDR3: CASSQDGGDQETQYF
DNA: TGTGCCAGCAGCCAAGATGGGGGGGACCAAGAGACCCAGTACTTC
V: TRBV4-2
J: TRBJ2-5
D: TRBD2
size: NA

CDR3: CASSPRQGSEKLFF
DNA: TGTGCCAGTAGTCCCCGACAGGGAAGCGAAAAACTGTTTTTT
V: TRBV19
J: TRBJ1-4
D: TRBD1
size: NA

CDR3: CASNPSGVNYGYTF
DNA: TGTGCCAGCAATCCCTCAGGGGTTAACTATGGCTACACCTTC
V: TRBV6-1
J: TRBJ1-2
D: NA
size: NA

CDR3: CASSPRLASLGDTQYF
DNA: TGCGCCAGCAGCCCCCGGTTAGCGAGCCTAGGGGATACGCAGTATTTT
V: TRBV4-3
J: TRBJ2-3
D: NA
size: few

CDR3: CASSLEGDYGYTF
DNA: TGCGCCAGCAGCTTGGAAGGGGACTATGGCTACACCTTC
V: TRBV5-1
J: TRBJ1-2
D: NA
size: NA

CDR3: CASGLAGAQETQYF
DNA: TGTGCCAGTGGACTAGCGGGAGCCCAAGAGACCCAGTACTTC
V: TRBV5-4
J: TRBJ2-5
D: TRBD2
size: few

CDR3: CASSSTGGASYQPQHF
DNA: TGTGCCAGCAGCTCTACAGGGGGCGCTTCCTATCAGCCCCAGCATTTT
V: TRBV7-2
J: TRBJ1-5
D: TRBD1
size: NA

CDR3: CSVIDRAGSPLHF
DNA: TGCAGCGTTATAGACAGGGCGGGATCACCCCTCCACTTT
V: TRBV29-1
J: TRBJ1-6
D: TRBD1
size: NA

CDR3: CAWSVVRGRSPLHF
DNA: TGTGCCTGGAGTGTAGTGAGGGGGCGGTCACCCCTCCACTTT
V: TRBV30
J: TRBJ1-6
D: TRBD1
size: NA

CDR3: CASSLSLAGGANEQFF
DNA: TGTGCCAGCAGTTTATCACTAGCGGGGGGGGCTAATGAGCAGTTCTTC
V: TRBV27
J: TRBJ2-1
D: TRBD2
size: NA

CDR3: CASSFSSIQTQYF
DNA: TGCGCCAGCAGCTTCTCTAGCATCCAGACCCAGTACTTC
V: TRBV5-1
J: TRBJ2-5
D: NA
size: NA

CDR3: CASSDSGVYGYTF
DNA: TGTGCCAGCAGTGACTCAGGGGTGTATGGCTACACCTTC
V: TRBV6-1
J: TRBJ1-2
D: NA
size: few

CDR3: CASSLESSGSVQYF
DNA: TGCGCCAGCAGCTTGGAGAGTAGCGGGAGTGTTCAGTACTTC
V: TRBV5-1
J: TRBJ2-4
D: TRBD2
size: NA

CDR3: CASSLLVGTGIYEQYF
DNA: TGTGCCAGCAGCTTGCTGGTCGGCACAGGGATTTACGAGCAGTACTTC
V: TRBV11-2
J: TRBJ2-7
D: NA
size: NA

CDR3: CASSLWALGTRSGEQYF
DNA: TGTGCCAGCAGCTTATGGGCATTGGGTACTAGATCGGGTGAGCAGTACTTC
V: TRBV7-3
J: TRBJ2-7
D: NA
size: NA

CDR3: CSGVQETQYF
DNA: TGCAGTGGAGTACAAGAGACCCAGTACTTC
V: TRBV20-1
J: TRBJ2-5
D: NA
size: NA

CDR3: CASRGENGAGNQPQHF
DNA: TGTGCCAGTAGGGGCGAGAATGGGGCGGGAAATCAGCCCCAGCATTTT
V: TRBV19
J: TRBJ1-5
D: NA
size: few

CDR3: CASSISRGGDYEQFF
DNA: TGTGCCAGTAGTATAAGTCGGGGGGGCGACTATGAGCAGTTCTTC
V: TRBV19
J: TRBJ2-1
D: TRBD2
size: NA

CDR3: CASSLTGVGFGYTF
DNA: TGTGCCAGCAGCTTAACAGGCGTGGGGTTTGGCTACACCTTC
V: TRBV11-2
J: TRBJ1-2
D: NA
size: NA

CDR3: CAIRETDTGELFF
DNA: TGTGCCATCAGGGAGACAGACACCGGGGAGCTGTTTTTT
V: TRBV10-3
J: TRBJ2-2
D: NA
size: NA

CDR3: CASSLRGGVSNTGELFF
DNA: TGTGCCAGCAGCCTGAGGGGCGGGGTATCCAACACCGGGGAGCTGTTTTTT
V: TRBV7-2
J: TRBJ2-2
D: NA
size: NA

CDR3: CASSDPTGSGETQYF
DNA: TGTGCCAGCAGCGACCCAACAGGGTCCGGCGAGACCCAGTACTTC
V: TRBV5-6
J: TRBJ2-5
D: NA
size: NA

CDR3: CASSLLLGRGTYNEQFF
DNA: TGTGCCAGCAGTTTATTGTTGGGCCGCGGGACTTACAATGAGCAGTTCTTC
V: TRBV27
J: TRBJ2-1
D: NA
size: NA

CDR3: CASSLRGFKQHNSYEQYF
DNA: TGTGCCAGCAGTTTGCGGGGGTTTAAGCAACACAACTCCTACGAGCAGTACTTC
V: TRBV28
J: TRBJ2-7
D: TRBD2
size: NA

CDR3: CASSARVPQDHEQYF
DNA: TGTGCCAGCAGCGCCCGGGTCCCACAGGATCACGAGCAGTACTTC
V: TRBV6-1
J: TRBJ2-7
D: NA
size: few

CDR3: CASSPRGTEQYF
DNA: TGTGCCAGTAGTCCCCGGGGAACAGAGCAGTACTTC
V: TRBV19
J: TRBJ2-7
D: NA
size: NA

CDR3: CASSVDGQFAYEQYF
DNA: TGTGCCAGCAGCGTAGACGGACAGTTCGCCTACGAGCAGTACTTC
V: TRBV9
J: TRBJ2-7
D: NA
size: NA

CDR3: CASLDGADRVGREKLFF
DNA: TGTGCCAGCCTCGATGGGGCCGACAGGGTGGGCCGTGAAAAACTGTTTTTT
V: TRBV28
J: TRBJ1-4
D: TRBD1
size: NA

CDR3: CASSEQVGVSYNEQFF
DNA: TGTGCCAGCAGTGAACAAGTGGGAGTTTCCTACAATGAGCAGTTCTTC
V: TRBV2
J: TRBJ2-1
D: NA
size: NA